This TCR beta chain was identified during a study of blood T cell repertoires in COVID-19. Data came from immunoSEQ multiplex PCR; TCRdb stores just in-frame clones and leaves some out. This table has under 100,000 clones, roughly four fifths appearing once. CDR1 and CDR2 from the germline V gene are WSHSY and SAAADI. The CDR3 runs to 14 residues. V shed 0 bases and J shed 6 bases, with 11 bases lying between them. The material sequenced was peripheral blood. The TCR comes from a human donor in a cohort sampled during active COVID-19. The chain employs TRBV10-2 and TRBJ1-2; weak D call: TRBD1 (5 bases). The CDR3 here is CASSESKGFDGYTF. The DNA for the CDR3 is TGCGCCAGCAGTGAGTCGAAGGGGTTTGATGGCTACACCTTC.